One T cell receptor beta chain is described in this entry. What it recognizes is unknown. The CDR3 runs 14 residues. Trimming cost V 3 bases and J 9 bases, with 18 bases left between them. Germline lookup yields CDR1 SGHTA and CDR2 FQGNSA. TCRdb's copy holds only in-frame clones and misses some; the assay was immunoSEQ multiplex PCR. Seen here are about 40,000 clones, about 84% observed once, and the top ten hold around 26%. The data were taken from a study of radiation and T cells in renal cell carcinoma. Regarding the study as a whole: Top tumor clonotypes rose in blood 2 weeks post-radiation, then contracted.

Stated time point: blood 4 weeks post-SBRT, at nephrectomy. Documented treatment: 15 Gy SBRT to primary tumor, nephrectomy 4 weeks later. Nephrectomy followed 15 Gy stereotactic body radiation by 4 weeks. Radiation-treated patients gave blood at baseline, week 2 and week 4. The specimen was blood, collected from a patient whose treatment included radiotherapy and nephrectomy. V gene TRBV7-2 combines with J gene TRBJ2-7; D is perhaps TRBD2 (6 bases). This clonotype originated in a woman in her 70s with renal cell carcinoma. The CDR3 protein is CASSFYGILGGQYF. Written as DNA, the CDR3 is TGTGCCAGCAGCTTTTACGGGATCCTGGGGGGGCAGTACTTC.